Below are 12 T cell receptor beta chains sequenced from a single sample in a study of T and B cells in COVID-19 patients. Multiplex PCR with BIOMED2 TRB-A/B primer pools amplified TRB rearrangements. Via MiXCR, TCRdb re-called the multiplex PCR reads, giving one row per CDR3 protein. The sample carries approximately 8,000 distinct CDR3 sequences, 20% to 30% recorded once. From blood, about 220-500 ng of genomic DNA served as TRB template. The sequenced material came from blood. The source of these receptors is a human donor with active COVID-19.

Relative to its sample, this clonotype is medium-sized. DNA of the CDR3: TGTGCCAGTAGTCCCTCGGGACTCCGAAAGGAGCAGTACTTC. Residues: CASSPSGLRKEQYF. This sequence joins TRBV19 and TRBJ2-7, with D perhaps TRBD2 (6 bases). The germline V gene has CDR1 LNHDA and CDR2 SQIVND (reference sequence). V dropped 5 bases and J dropped 7 bases, with 18 bases sitting between them. The CDR3 spans 14 residues.

The CDR3 is CATHPRPRDRVFFWDTEAFF. The CDR3 region has the DNA TGTGCCACCCACCCAAGACCACGGGACAGGGTTTTTTTCTGGGACACTGAAGCTTTCTTT. The chain combines TRBV6-1 with TRBJ1-1, with 9 bases matching TRBD1. Germline CDR1 reads MNHNS; CDR2 reads SASEGT. This CDR3 has 20 amino acids. V trimming: 10 bases; J trimming: 3 bases; junction bases outside the gene matches: 27.

Judged by abundance, this clonotype is medium-sized. This sequence joins TRBV18 and TRBJ2-6; D remains unclear. This CDR3 has 15 amino acids. Deletions cut 2 bases from V and 0 bases from J, with 5 bases between. In germline, CDR1 is KGHSH, CDR2 LQKENI. In DNA form, the CDR3 reads TGTGCCAGCTCACCATGGGACTCTGGGGCCAACGTCCTGACTTTC. It specifies CASSPWDSGANVLTF. The full variable domain, completed using reference TRBV18 and TRBJ2-6, is NAGVMQNPRHLVRRRGQEARLRCSPMKGHSHVYWYRQLPEEGLKFMVYLQKENIIDESGMPKERFSAEFPKEGPSILRIQQVVRGDSAAYFCASSPWDSGANVLTFGAGSRLTVL.

In this sample, this clonotype turned up many times. The J gene is TRBJ2-1, the V gene TRBV18; TRBD2 agrees at 11 bases. Germline V gene data show CDR1 as KGHSH and CDR2 as LQKENI. The J segment lost 1 base and the V segment lost 3 bases, leaving 8 bases of the junction unmatched. The CDR3 sequence is 18 residues long. CDR3 in amino acids: CASSPRLAGGSSYNEQFF. DNA for the CDR3: TGTGCCAGCTCACCGAGGCTAGCGGGAGGTTCTTCCTACAATGAGCAGTTCTTC. The entire variable domain, with the rest obtained from reference TRBV18 and TRBJ2-1, is as follows: NAGVMQNPRHLVRRRGQEARLRCSPMKGHSHVYWYRQLPEEGLKFMVYLQKENIIDESGMPKERFSAEFPKEGPSILRIQQVVRGDSAAYFCASSPRLAGGSSYNEQFFGPGTRLTVL.

The chain employs TRBV19 and TRBJ2-6, with 12 positions matching TRBD1. The CDR3 sequence is 17 residues long. The germline gives CDR1 LNHDA, CDR2 SQIVND (reference sequence). The ends lost 6 bases at V and 1 base at J; junction bases unmatched: 4. This CDR3 is CASRPGQGASGANVLTF. The CDR3 coding sequence is TGTGCCAGTAGGCCGGGACAGGGGGCTTCTGGGGCCAACGTCCTGACTTTC.

This clonotype is large (0.1 to 1%). This chain's CDR3 is CASSDGQDTGELFF. The DNA of the CDR3 is TGTGCCAGCAGTGACGGACAGGACACCGGGGAGCTGTTTTTT. The chain links TRBV6-4 to TRBJ2-2; 7 bases align to TRBD1. Germline CDR1 reads MRHNA; CDR2 reads SNTAGT. J was trimmed by 3 bases and V by 2 bases; bases with no gene match: 0. The CDR3 extends over 14 amino acids.

Worth noting for this clonotype: A single base separates this from a much larger clone, so it may be a read error. The gene calls are TRBV19 and TRBJ2-1, with 12 bases fitting TRBD2. This CDR3 is built from 14 residues. The germline V gene encodes CDR1 LNHDA and CDR2 SQIVND (reference sequence). V was clipped by 6 bases and J by 12 bases; unmatched bases: 9. DNA for the CDR3: TGTGCCAGTAGCCTAGCGGGGGGGATCGATGGGCAGTTCTTC. Amino acids: CASSLAGGIDGQFF.

By share of the sample, this clonotype is medium-sized. The chain carries TRBV12-3 or TRBV12-4 and TRBJ2-3, with 7 bases fitting TRBD2. This CDR3 comprises 15 residues. With 1 base clipped from V and 3 bases from J, the junction kept 4 bases outside the gene matches. The CDR3 sequence: CASSLDGRKTDTQYF. The CDR3 DNA sequence: TGTGCCAGCAGTTTAGACGGGAGGAAGACAGATACGCAGTATTTT.

Note on this clonotype: The junction departs from the called germline gene at one end, perhaps through a read error. The V call is TRBV5-6, the J call TRBJ1-3; TRBD1 is a possible D gene (6 bases). The CDR3 is 11 residues long. CDR1 and CDR2 from the germline V gene are SGHDT and YYEEEE. This chain's CDR3 is CASSLAGATDF. The CDR3 DNA sequence: TGTGCCAGCAGCTTGGCGGGGGCGACAGATTTT.

This clonotype appeared a few times. This chain joins TRBV18 and TRBJ2-5; 9 bases fit TRBD2. From germline, CDR1 is KGHSH and CDR2 LQKENI. The V and J ends lost 6 bases and 5 bases, in that order; junction bases with no gene match: 7. The CDR3 contains 14 residues. The CDR3 loop reads CASSSGSLWETQYF. DNA of the CDR3: TGTGCCAGCTCTAGCGGGAGTCTTTGGGAGACCCAGTACTTC. The full variable domain, its missing parts supplied by reference TRBV18 and TRBJ2-5, is NAGVMQNPRHLVRRRGQEARLRCSPMKGHSHVYWYRQLPEEGLKFMVYLQKENIIDESGMPKERFSAEFPKEGPSILRIQQVVRGDSAAYFCASSSGSLWETQYFGPGTRLLVL.

The chain carries TRBV2 and TRBJ2-7, with 9 bases matching TRBD2. The CDR3 has 15 amino acids. V lost 7 bases to trimming and J lost 2 bases; unmatched junction nucleotides: 9. Germline V gives CDR1 SNHLY, CDR2 FYNNEI. CDR3 protein: CASTVNGGRAYEQYF. The CDR3 coding sequence is TGTGCCAGCACGGTAAACGGCGGGAGGGCCTACGAGCAGTACTTC. The full variable domain, with the rest looked up from reference TRBV2 and TRBJ2-7, is EPEVTQTPSHQVTQMGQEVILRCVPISNHLYFYWYRQILGQKVEFLVSFYNNEISEKSEIFDDQFSVERPDGSNFTLKIRSTKLEDSAMYFCASTVNGGRAYEQYFGPGTRLTVT.

The V call is TRBV30, the J call TRBJ1-1, with a weak D call TRBD1 (6 bases). The V gene lost 3 bases and the J gene lost 5 bases, with 16 bases spanning the gap. This CDR3 is 14 amino acids long. Germline V gene sequence: CDR1 GTSNPN, CDR2 SVGIG (reference sequence). This chain's CDR3 is CAWSLQGGVTEAFF. The DNA for the CDR3 is TGTGCCTGGAGCCTTCAAGGGGGAGTTACTGAAGCTTTCTTT. Looking up the rest from reference TRBV30 and TRBJ1-1 gives the full variable domain: SQTIHQWPATLVQPVGSPLSLECTVEGTSNPNLYWYRQAAGRGLQLLFYSVGIGQISSEVPQNLSASRPQDRQFILSSKKLLLSDSGFYLCAWSLQGGVTEAFFGQGTRLTVV.